These T cell receptor beta chains were read from a single sample in a study of vaccination and CD4 T cells after COVID-19. Their specific antigens are unknown. TCRdb ran MiXCR on the PCR reads and lists one entry per CDR3 protein. The table lists about 19,000 distinct CDR3 sequences, 45% to 65% of them singletons. The sequencing used CD4+ T cells from blood, cultured in vitro, collected before SARS-CoV-2 vaccination. The receptors come from a human donor who had recovered from COVID-19. The CDR3 runs from the conserved cysteine through the conserved F or W. The D gene is left open where the match is weak. Not every row has a clone size; where given, it reads once, few, many or a size class.

clone_size: .; j_call: TRBJ2-1; v_call: TRBV7-9; d_call: TRBD2; cdr3_nt: TGTGCCAGCAGCTTAGGGCGGGGGACCTACAATGAGCAGTTCTTC; cdr3_aa: CASSLGRGTYNEQFF
clone_size: once; j_call: TRBJ1-2; v_call: TRBV28; d_call: .; cdr3_nt: TGTGCCAGCAGCCCTCAGCCACTGGGTAACTATGGCTACACCTTC; cdr3_aa: CASSPQPLGNYGYTF
clone_size: .; j_call: TRBJ2-5; v_call: TRBV4-1; d_call: .; cdr3_nt: TGCGCCAGCAGCTTTCCAGGGGGGGAGACCCAGTACTTC; cdr3_aa: CASSFPGGETQYF
clone_size: .; j_call: TRBJ1-2; v_call: TRBV7-2; d_call: .; cdr3_nt: TGTGCCAGCAGCTTAGTCTCGGGGGCGAACTATGGCTACACCTTC; cdr3_aa: CASSLVSGANYGYTF
clone_size: few; j_call: TRBJ1-5; v_call: TRBV19; d_call: .; cdr3_nt: TGTGCCAGTACCCCTGGCCGGGATCGGCTCCAGCATTTT; cdr3_aa: CASTPGRDRLQHF
clone_size: few; j_call: TRBJ2-3; v_call: TRBV19; d_call: TRBD2; cdr3_nt: TGTGCCAGTAGCGGCGGGACTAGCGGGAGCCCTAGCACAGATACGCAGTATTTT; cdr3_aa: CASSGGTSGSPSTDTQYF
clone_size: few; j_call: TRBJ1-5; v_call: TRBV20-1; d_call: .; cdr3_nt: TGCAGTGCTCCGGGACAAGCAAGCAATCAGCCCCAGCATTTT; cdr3_aa: CSAPGQASNQPQHF
clone_size: few; j_call: TRBJ1-2; v_call: TRBV6-1; d_call: .; cdr3_nt: TGTGCCAGCAGTGAAAGTTTCCTGTCGGCTCCTGGCTACACCTTC; cdr3_aa: CASSESFLSAPGYTF
clone_size: few; j_call: TRBJ2-1; v_call: TRBV10-1; d_call: TRBD2; cdr3_nt: TGCGCCAGCAGTGAGACTAGCGGGCGATACAATGAGCAGTTCTTC; cdr3_aa: CASSETSGRYNEQFF
clone_size: .; j_call: TRBJ2-2; v_call: TRBV24-1; d_call: TRBD1; cdr3_nt: TGTGCCACCAGTGTAGCCGGGACAGCCACCGGGGAGCTGTTTTTT; cdr3_aa: CATSVAGTATGELFF
clone_size: .; j_call: TRBJ2-5; v_call: TRBV20-1; d_call: TRBD2; cdr3_nt: TGCAGTGCGGGGGATCTAGGGACTAGCAGGGGGGCCCAGTACTTC; cdr3_aa: CSAGDLGTSRGAQYF
clone_size: .; j_call: TRBJ1-3; v_call: TRBV7-2; d_call: .; cdr3_nt: TGTGCCAGCAGCACCCGAGGTGGCTCTGGAAACACCATATATTTT; cdr3_aa: CASSTRGGSGNTIYF
clone_size: .; j_call: TRBJ2-1; v_call: TRBV24-1; d_call: TRBD2; cdr3_nt: TGTGCCACCAGTGACTCGGGACTAGCGGGATACAATGAGCAGTTCTTC; cdr3_aa: CATSDSGLAGYNEQFF
clone_size: few; j_call: TRBJ2-3; v_call: TRBV11-2; d_call: TRBD2; cdr3_nt: TGTGCCAGCAGCTTACTTCTAGCGGGTAGCACAGATACGCAGTATTTT; cdr3_aa: CASSLLLAGSTDTQYF
clone_size: few; j_call: TRBJ2-5; v_call: TRBV20-1; d_call: .; cdr3_nt: TGCAGTGCTAGTAGGGACGCACAAGAGACCCAGTACTTC; cdr3_aa: CSASRDAQETQYF
clone_size: .; j_call: TRBJ2-4; v_call: TRBV7-3; d_call: .; cdr3_nt: TGTGCCAGCAGCCCTGGACAAGGAAGGGAAAACATTCAGTACTTC; cdr3_aa: CASSPGQGRENIQYF
clone_size: .; j_call: TRBJ1-6; v_call: TRBV5-6; d_call: .; cdr3_nt: TGTGCCAGCAGCATCCTGGACGCCGGTGGGACCCTCCACTTT; cdr3_aa: CASSILDAGGTLHF
clone_size: .; j_call: TRBJ1-6; v_call: TRBV5-6; d_call: .; cdr3_nt: TGTGCCAGCAGCTTTCGGGGGCCCTCTAATTCACCCCTCCACTTT; cdr3_aa: CASSFRGPSNSPLHF
clone_size: .; j_call: TRBJ2-5; v_call: TRBV20-1; d_call: .; cdr3_nt: TGCAGTGCTACCTTCGGGACAAAAGAGACCCAGTACTTC; cdr3_aa: CSATFGTKETQYF
clone_size: .; j_call: TRBJ2-4; v_call: TRBV19; d_call: TRBD1; cdr3_nt: TGTGCCAGTAGACGGACAGGGCAAAACATTCAGTACTTC; cdr3_aa: CASRRTGQNIQYF
clone_size: .; j_call: TRBJ2-3; v_call: TRBV27; d_call: TRBD2; cdr3_nt: TGTGCCAGCAGGGTGACTAGCGCTGGCACAGATACGCAGTATTTT; cdr3_aa: CASRVTSAGTDTQYF
clone_size: .; j_call: TRBJ2-5; v_call: TRBV6-2/TRBV6-3; d_call: .; cdr3_nt: TGTGCCAGCAGCCGACTTAGAATATGGGAAGAGACCCAGTACTTC; cdr3_aa: CASSRLRIWEETQYF
clone_size: few; j_call: TRBJ2-2; v_call: TRBV2; d_call: TRBD2; cdr3_nt: TGTGCCAGCCGTAGCGGGAGGGCCATAGGCACCGGGGAGCTGTTTTTT; cdr3_aa: CASRSGRAIGTGELFF
clone_size: .; j_call: TRBJ2-5; v_call: TRBV5-1; d_call: .; cdr3_nt: TGCGCCAGCAGCATAGGCAGGGGAGGAGAGACCCAGTACTTC; cdr3_aa: CASSIGRGGETQYF
clone_size: few; j_call: TRBJ2-2; v_call: TRBV6-1; d_call: .; cdr3_nt: TGTGCCAGCTCTCAGCGTCCGAACACCGGGGAGCTGTTTTTT; cdr3_aa: CASSQRPNTGELFF
clone_size: few; j_call: TRBJ1-5; v_call: TRBV20-1; d_call: .; cdr3_nt: TGCAGTGCTTCCGGGAAGTATGACCTAGGGCCCCAGCATTTT; cdr3_aa: CSASGKYDLGPQHF
clone_size: .; j_call: TRBJ1-2; v_call: TRBV12-3/TRBV12-4; d_call: .; cdr3_nt: TGTGCCAGCACCAGTCAGGGAGTCCTTAACTATGGCTACACCTTC; cdr3_aa: CASTSQGVLNYGYTF
clone_size: .; j_call: TRBJ1-1; v_call: TRBV24-1; d_call: TRBD1; cdr3_nt: TGTGCCACCAGTGACGACGCGGAGCGGACAGGGGGCACTGAAGCTTTCTTT; cdr3_aa: CATSDDAERTGGTEAFF
clone_size: .; j_call: TRBJ2-3; v_call: TRBV7-2; d_call: TRBD1; cdr3_nt: TGTGCCAGCAGCCCCTCTTTACAGGGGAGTCGGGATACGCAGTATTTT; cdr3_aa: CASSPSLQGSRDTQYF
clone_size: once; j_call: TRBJ2-7; v_call: TRBV12-3/TRBV12-4; d_call: .; cdr3_nt: TGTGCCAGCAGTGCTCCGGGACATAAGTCCTACGAGCAGTACTTC; cdr3_aa: CASSAPGHKSYEQYF
clone_size: .; j_call: TRBJ2-7; v_call: TRBV20-1; d_call: .; cdr3_nt: TGCAGTGCTAGGGGGGGGCAAAACGAGCAGTACTTC; cdr3_aa: CSARGGQNEQYF
clone_size: .; j_call: TRBJ2-6; v_call: TRBV6-1; d_call: .; cdr3_nt: TGTGCCAGCAGTGAAGACAGCTCTGGGGCCAACGTCCTGACTTTC; cdr3_aa: CASSEDSSGANVLTF
clone_size: few; j_call: TRBJ1-6; v_call: TRBV21-1; d_call: .; cdr3_nt: TGTGCCAGCAGCTCGGGGCAAACAGGGGAACTTAATTCACCCCTCCACTTT; cdr3_aa: CASSSGQTGELNSPLHF
clone_size: few; j_call: TRBJ2-7; v_call: TRBV2; d_call: TRBD2; cdr3_nt: TGTGCCAGCAGTTGGGGGGTAGCGGGTCTCGCCTACGAGCAGTACTTC; cdr3_aa: CASSWGVAGLAYEQYF
clone_size: .; j_call: TRBJ2-7; v_call: TRBV5-4; d_call: TRBD2; cdr3_nt: TGTGCCAGCAGCTTGGCCGGACTAGCGGGAATGTACGAGCAGTACTTC; cdr3_aa: CASSLAGLAGMYEQYF
clone_size: .; j_call: TRBJ2-5; v_call: TRBV2; d_call: TRBD1; cdr3_nt: TGTGCCAGCAGCAAACCACAGGGGTCGGTGGAGACCCAGTACTTC; cdr3_aa: CASSKPQGSVETQYF
clone_size: .; j_call: TRBJ2-2; v_call: TRBV15; d_call: .; cdr3_nt: TGTGCCACCAGCAGAGTACAAAGCGGCTGGGGGCGGGAGCTGTTTTTT; cdr3_aa: CATSRVQSGWGRELFF
clone_size: few; j_call: TRBJ1-1; v_call: TRBV15; d_call: .; cdr3_nt: TGTGCCACCAGCAGAGATGAGGGGGATCGGACTGAAGCTTTCTTT; cdr3_aa: CATSRDEGDRTEAFF
clone_size: .; j_call: TRBJ1-1; v_call: TRBV18; d_call: .; cdr3_nt: TGTGCCAGCTCACCACTGGCAGGAGGTCGGACTGAAGCTTTCTTT; cdr3_aa: CASSPLAGGRTEAFF
clone_size: .; j_call: TRBJ2-7; v_call: TRBV5-8; d_call: TRBD2; cdr3_nt: TGTGCCAGCAGCTCAGAGACTAGCCGCAACTACGAGCAGTACTTC; cdr3_aa: CASSSETSRNYEQYF
clone_size: once; j_call: TRBJ2-7; v_call: TRBV20-1; d_call: TRBD2; cdr3_nt: TGCAGTGCCCAAACCGGGACTAGCATCTACGAGCAGTACTTC; cdr3_aa: CSAQTGTSIYEQYF
clone_size: .; j_call: TRBJ2-3; v_call: TRBV28; d_call: TRBD1; cdr3_nt: TGTGCCAGCAAGGGACAGGGTAGTACAGATACGCAGTATTTT; cdr3_aa: CASKGQGSTDTQYF
clone_size: .; j_call: TRBJ2-3; v_call: TRBV6-4; d_call: TRBD1; cdr3_nt: TGTGCCAGCAGTGCAGGCAGGGGGTCCGGCACAGATACGCAGTATTTT; cdr3_aa: CASSAGRGSGTDTQYF
clone_size: few; j_call: TRBJ2-3; v_call: TRBV7-3; d_call: .; cdr3_nt: TGTGCCAGCAGCTTAGGCACAGATACGCAGTATTTT; cdr3_aa: CASSLGTDTQYF
clone_size: .; j_call: TRBJ2-1; v_call: TRBV29-1; d_call: TRBD2; cdr3_nt: TGCAGCGCCACAGCTAGCGGGTACTACAATGAGCAGTTCTTC; cdr3_aa: CSATASGYYNEQFF
clone_size: .; j_call: TRBJ2-5; v_call: TRBV12-3/TRBV12-4; d_call: .; cdr3_nt: TGTGCCAGCACAGGGTTGGGCGAGACCCAGTACTTC; cdr3_aa: CASTGLGETQYF
clone_size: .; j_call: TRBJ2-1; v_call: TRBV6-2/TRBV6-3; d_call: TRBD2; cdr3_nt: TGTGCCAGCAGTCCTACTAGCGGAAGCTACAATGAGCAGTTCTTC; cdr3_aa: CASSPTSGSYNEQFF
clone_size: .; j_call: TRBJ1-1; v_call: TRBV28; d_call: .; cdr3_nt: TGTGCCACCATGAATCCGCAATCCAGGGGAGCTTTCTTT; cdr3_aa: CATMNPQSRGAFF
clone_size: few; j_call: TRBJ2-5; v_call: TRBV10-3; d_call: TRBD2; cdr3_nt: TGTGCCATCAGTGGGACTAGCGCCGAGACCCAGTACTTC; cdr3_aa: CAISGTSAETQYF
clone_size: .; j_call: TRBJ1-2; v_call: TRBV28; d_call: .; cdr3_nt: TGTGCCAGCAGTTTGGCAGTCTTAAACTATGGCTACACCTTC; cdr3_aa: CASSLAVLNYGYTF